Reported below is one T cell receptor (beta chain). There are many counts of this clonotype. Its antigen specificity is not known. The sample holds no much larger clone one base away, and base qualities are not on file. Ophthalmopathy patients had moderately to severely active disease, Clinical Activity Score of at least 3, NOSPECS grade of at least 4, and duration under 3 months. The study excluded patients with uncontrolled infections, other autoimmune diseases, pregnancy or lactation. Diagnoses were established on the basis of clinical symptoms, serum thyroxine and TRAb, thyroid ultrasound, and orbital computed tomography. PBMCs were separated from roughly 10 ml of fresh peripheral blood using Ficoll-Paque density gradient centrifugation. Total RNA was extracted with Trizol reagent, and quality was checked on an Agilent 2100 Bioanalyzer. These data originate in a study of T cells in Graves' hyperthyroidism and ophthalmopathy (dated by TCRdb to about 2019). Regarding the research as a whole: Peripheral blood was collected at initial diagnosis, before any treatment. An independent validation cohort of about 20 hyperthyroidism patients and 17 patients who later progressed to ophthalmopathy tested prospective prediction of ophthalmopathy. Following sampling, methimazole starting at 30 mg daily was given to hyperthyroidism patients, and high-dose intravenous methylprednisolone was given to ophthalmopathy patients. According to the paper, TCR Vbeta CDR3 sequencing was carried out on 135 peripheral blood samples, which came from some 41 ophthalmopathy, about 75 hyperthyroidism and roughly 17 progressor patients. To identify TCR V-J signatures that set the groups apart, the researchers used a discovery cohort of more than 95 patients, made up of under 45 with Graves' ophthalmopathy and 57 with stable Graves' hyperthyroidism. The study also compared thyroid tissue and blood T-cell repertoires from a handful of Graves' hyperthyroidism patients. The approximately 98 discovery patients were randomly divided into training and test sets at a 7:3 ratio. Findings and caveats that apply to the study as a whole: Blood samples also contained most of the expanded thyroid clonotypes (frequency above 0.001), which suggests that blood repertoires may reflect thyroid immune responses. Ophthalmopathy was separated from stable hyperthyroidism by a 13 V-J signature model, with approximately 85% sensitivity and approximately 84% specificity obtained in cross-validation and 80%/75% obtained in testing. In validation, progression to ophthalmopathy was predicted by the model with about 70% sensitivity and roughly 76% specificity, a median of approximately 7.1 months before onset. No statistical method was used to fix the sample size in advance, and group allocation was not hidden from the investigators.

There are 13 amino acids in the CDR3, from cysteine to phenylalanine inclusive. The kept DNA is CDR3 alone, 39 bases in frame from the first base. V ends up 6 bases short and J 4 bases short, with an unmatched junction base count of 6. The germline V gene (reference sequence) gives CDR1 as MNHEY and CDR2 as SMNVEV. The TCR beta CDR3 regions were amplified from the RNA transcripts. For the first round of RT-PCR on the TCR CDR3, the HTBI primer set was used together with the Qiagen OneStep RT-PCR kit. The libraries were constructed in a second round of multiplex PCR and then size-selected and purified. The libraries were sequenced on an Illumina HiSeq2000 using paired-end 100 bp reads. For the original study's pipeline: SOAPnuke was used to process the raw data, removing reads that contained adapters or uncalled bases, had a mean Phred below 15, or lacked an exact match to the constant primer or identifier. COPE v1.2.5 was used to merge the high-quality paired reads, and each unique nucleotide sequence was defined as a clonotype. MiTCR v1.1 was used to align the clonotypes against IMGT TRBV, TRBD and TRBJ reference segments. Only V-J combinations with frequency above 0.0001, covering about 99% of repertoires, were analysed. A TCS score was defined as the ratio between F50 (clonal expansion) and ExV (chaos), using BLOSUM62-based TCRdist between CDR3 peptides within each V-J. Welch's t-statistics and random forest reduced approximately 520 V-J features to 13, which were used in a naive Bayes classifier (R e1071). The similarity between thyroid and blood repertoires was quantified using the Morisita-Horn index. In TCRdb, the public reads were trimmed at Q25 with fastp and aligned with MiXCR, with productive beta chains retained. Entries that share a CDR3 protein sequence are merged under the most common genes and DNA. The V and J calls were determined by TCRdb, not by the authors. This sample lists 600,000 to 700,000 distinct CDR3 sequences; under 15% were detected once. Around 4.1% of the sample belongs to the ten largest clones.

The sample taken for sequencing was blood. The sequence came from a woman in her thirties or forties with Graves' ophthalmopathy. The chain uses TRBV27 and TRBJ2-7; 7 of the junction bases match TRBD1. The CDR3 sequence is CASRFLQGYEQYF. The DNA sequence reads TGTGCCAGCAGATTCCTACAGGGGTACGAGCAGTACTTC.